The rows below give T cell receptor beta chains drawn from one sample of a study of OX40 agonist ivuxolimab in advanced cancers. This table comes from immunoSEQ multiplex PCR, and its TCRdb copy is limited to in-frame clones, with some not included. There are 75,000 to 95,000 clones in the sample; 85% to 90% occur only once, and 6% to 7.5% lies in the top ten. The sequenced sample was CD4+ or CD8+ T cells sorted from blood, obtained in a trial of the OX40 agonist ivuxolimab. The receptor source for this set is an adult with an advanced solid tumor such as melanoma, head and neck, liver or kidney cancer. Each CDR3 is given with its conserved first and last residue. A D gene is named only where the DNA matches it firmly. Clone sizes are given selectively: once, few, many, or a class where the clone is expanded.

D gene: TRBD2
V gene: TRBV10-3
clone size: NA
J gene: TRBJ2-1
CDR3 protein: CAISAASGRYDEQFF
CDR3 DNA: TGTGCCATCAGTGCGGCTAGCGGGCGTTACGATGAGCAGTTCTTC

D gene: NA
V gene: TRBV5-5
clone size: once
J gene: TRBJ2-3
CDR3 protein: CASSSRAPVDTQYF
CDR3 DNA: TGTGCCAGCAGCAGCCGGGCCCCGGTAGATACGCAGTATTTT

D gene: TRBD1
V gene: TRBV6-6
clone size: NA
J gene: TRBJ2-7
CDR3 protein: CASSYLGQGDYEQYF
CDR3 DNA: TGTGCCAGCAGTTACCTCGGACAGGGTGACTACGAGCAGTACTTC

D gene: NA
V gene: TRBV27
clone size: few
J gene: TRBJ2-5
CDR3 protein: CASSSKTKVQYQETQYF
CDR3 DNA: TGTGCCAGCAGTTCTAAAACTAAGGTTCAGTACCAAGAGACCCAGTACTTC

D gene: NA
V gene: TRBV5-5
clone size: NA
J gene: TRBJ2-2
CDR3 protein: CASSHQGTTLPNTGELFF
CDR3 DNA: TGTGCCAGCAGCCATCAAGGCACTACCCTTCCGAACACCGGGGAGCTGTTTTTT

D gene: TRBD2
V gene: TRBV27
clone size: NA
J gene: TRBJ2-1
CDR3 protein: CASSHGGGRDEQFF
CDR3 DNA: TGTGCCAGCAGTCACGGGGGCGGGAGGGATGAGCAGTTCTTC

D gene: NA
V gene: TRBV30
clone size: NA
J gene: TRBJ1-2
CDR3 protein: CAWVRTATNYGYTF
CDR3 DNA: TGTGCCTGGGTTAGGACTGCCACTAACTATGGCTACACCTTC

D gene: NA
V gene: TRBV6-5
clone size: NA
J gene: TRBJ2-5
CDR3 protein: CASTHRAAGETQYF
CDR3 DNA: TGTGCCAGCACTCACAGGGCAGCAGGAGAGACCCAGTACTTC

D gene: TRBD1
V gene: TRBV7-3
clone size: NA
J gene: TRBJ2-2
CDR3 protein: CASSLRQGDGTGELFF
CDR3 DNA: TGTGCCAGCAGCTTACGTCAGGGGGACGGCACCGGGGAGCTGTTTTTT

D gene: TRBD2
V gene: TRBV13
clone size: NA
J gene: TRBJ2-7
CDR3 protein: CASSSGGTNPYEQYF
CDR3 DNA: TGTGCCAGCAGCTCCGGGGGGACTAATCCCTACGAGCAGTACTTC

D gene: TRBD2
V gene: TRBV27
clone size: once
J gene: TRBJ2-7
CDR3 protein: CASSFTSGTSDEQYF
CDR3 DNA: TGTGCCAGCAGTTTCACAAGTGGGACTAGCGACGAGCAGTACTTC

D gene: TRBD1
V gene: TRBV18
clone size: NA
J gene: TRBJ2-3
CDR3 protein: CASTGTADTQYF
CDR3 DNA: TGTGCCAGCACCGGGACAGCAGATACGCAGTATTTT

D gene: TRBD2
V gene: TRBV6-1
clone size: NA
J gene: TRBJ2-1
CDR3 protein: CASRTHLGLLDEQFF
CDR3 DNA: TGTGCCAGCAGGACCCATTTGGGACTACTGGATGAGCAGTTCTTC

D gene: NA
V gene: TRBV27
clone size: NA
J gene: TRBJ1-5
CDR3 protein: CASGPSSNQPQHF
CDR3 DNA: TGTGCCAGCGGCCCAAGTAGCAATCAGCCCCAGCATTTT

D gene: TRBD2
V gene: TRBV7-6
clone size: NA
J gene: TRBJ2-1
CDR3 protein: CASSLRLAVTYNEQFF
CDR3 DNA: TGTGCCAGCAGCTTACGCCTAGCGGTTACCTACAATGAGCAGTTCTTC

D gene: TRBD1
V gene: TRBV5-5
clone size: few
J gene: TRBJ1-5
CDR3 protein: CASSLGQGDQPQHF
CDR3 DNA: TGTGCCAGCAGCCTGGGACAGGGTGATCAGCCCCAGCATTTT

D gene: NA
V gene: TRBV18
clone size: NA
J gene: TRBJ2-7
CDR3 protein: CASSPMVGSGEQYF
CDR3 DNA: TGTGCCAGCTCACCAATGGTAGGTTCCGGAGAGCAGTACTTC

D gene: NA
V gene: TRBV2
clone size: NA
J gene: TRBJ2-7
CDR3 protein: CASTDWLSDEQYF
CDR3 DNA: TGTGCCAGCACCGACTGGCTATCGGACGAGCAGTACTTC

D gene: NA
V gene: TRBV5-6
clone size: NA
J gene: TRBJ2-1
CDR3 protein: CASSLGATSYNEQFF
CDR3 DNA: TGTGCCAGCAGCTTGGGAGCGACCTCCTACAATGAGCAGTTCTTC

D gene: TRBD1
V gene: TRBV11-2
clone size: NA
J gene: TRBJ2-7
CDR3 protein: CASSSTGTGYYEQYF
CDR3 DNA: TGTGCCAGCAGCTCAACCGGGACAGGATACTACGAGCAGTACTTC

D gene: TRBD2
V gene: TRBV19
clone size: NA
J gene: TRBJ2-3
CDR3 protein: CASTGLAGVDTQYF
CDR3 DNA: TGTGCCAGCACGGGACTAGCGGGAGTTGATACGCAGTATTTT

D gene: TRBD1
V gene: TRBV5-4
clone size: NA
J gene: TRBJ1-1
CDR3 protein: CASSSRDRLNTEAFF
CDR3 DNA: TGTGCCAGCAGCTCGCGGGACAGACTGAACACTGAAGCTTTCTTT

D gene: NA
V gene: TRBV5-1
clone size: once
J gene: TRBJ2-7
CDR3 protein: CASSPRGSYEQYF
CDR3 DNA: TGCGCCAGCAGCCCCCGGGGGAGCTACGAGCAGTACTTC

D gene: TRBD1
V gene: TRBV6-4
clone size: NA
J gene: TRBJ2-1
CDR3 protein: CASSVDRNNEQFF
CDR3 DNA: TGTGCCAGCAGTGTGGACAGGAACAATGAGCAGTTCTTC

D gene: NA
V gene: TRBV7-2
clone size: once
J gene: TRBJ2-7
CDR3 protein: CASSPSYSKHYEQYF
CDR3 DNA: TGTGCCAGCAGCCCGTCATACTCAAAACACTACGAGCAGTACTTC

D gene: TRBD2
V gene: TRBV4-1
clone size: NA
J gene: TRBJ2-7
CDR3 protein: CASSQERGSNEQYF
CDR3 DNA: TGCGCCAGCAGCCAAGAGCGGGGGTCGAACGAGCAGTACTTC

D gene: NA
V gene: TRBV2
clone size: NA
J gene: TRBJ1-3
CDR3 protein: CASGQGTMNTIYF
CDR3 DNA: TGTGCCAGCGGGCAGGGGACGATGAACACCATATATTTT

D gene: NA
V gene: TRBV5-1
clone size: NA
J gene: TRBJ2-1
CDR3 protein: CASSFPGHNNEQFF
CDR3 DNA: TGCGCCAGCAGCTTTCCGGGACACAACAATGAGCAGTTCTTC

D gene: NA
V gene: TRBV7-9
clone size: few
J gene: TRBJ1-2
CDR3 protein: CASSHSGDAGIYGYTF
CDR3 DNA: TGTGCCAGCAGCCATTCAGGGGACGCCGGAATCTATGGCTACACCTTC

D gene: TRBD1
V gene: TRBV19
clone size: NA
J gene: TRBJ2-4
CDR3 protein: CASSIYRGPKNIQYF
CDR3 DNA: TGTGCCAGTAGTATTTACAGGGGGCCCAAAAACATTCAGTACTTC

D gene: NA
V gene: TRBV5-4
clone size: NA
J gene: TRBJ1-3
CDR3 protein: CASSLASGLSGNTIYF
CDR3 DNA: TGTGCCAGCAGCTTGGCGTCGGGTTTATCAGGAAACACCATATATTTT

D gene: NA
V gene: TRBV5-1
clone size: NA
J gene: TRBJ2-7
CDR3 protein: CASSLSRGLYEQYF
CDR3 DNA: TGCGCCAGCAGCTTGAGTCGGGGTCTCTACGAGCAGTACTTC

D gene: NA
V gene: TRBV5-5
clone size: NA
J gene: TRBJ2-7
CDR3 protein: CASSFGGYPYEQYF
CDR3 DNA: TGTGCCAGCAGCTTCGGGGGTTACCCTTACGAGCAGTACTTC

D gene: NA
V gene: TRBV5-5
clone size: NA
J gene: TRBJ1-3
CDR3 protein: CASSSSMIGTGNTIYF
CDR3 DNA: TGTGCCAGCAGCTCCTCGATGATAGGAACTGGAAACACCATATATTTT

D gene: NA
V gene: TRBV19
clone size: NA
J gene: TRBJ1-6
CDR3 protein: CASSWLAGTPNSPLHF
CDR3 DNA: TGTGCCAGTAGTTGGCTGGCGGGGACTCCAAATTCACCCCTCCACTTT

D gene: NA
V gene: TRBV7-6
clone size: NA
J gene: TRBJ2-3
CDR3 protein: CASSLIGGTDTQYF
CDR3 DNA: TGTGCCAGCAGCTTAATAGGGGGCACAGATACGCAGTATTTT

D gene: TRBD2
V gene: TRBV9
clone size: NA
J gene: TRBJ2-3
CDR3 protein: CASSPRTSGRVRTDTQYF
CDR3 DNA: TGTGCCAGCAGCCCCCGGACTAGCGGGAGAGTGAGAACAGATACGCAGTATTTT

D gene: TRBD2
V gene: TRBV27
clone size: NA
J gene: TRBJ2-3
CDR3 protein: CASSLRDAREADTQYF
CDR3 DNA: TGTGCCAGCAGTTTACGGGACGCCCGGGAGGCAGATACGCAGTATTTT

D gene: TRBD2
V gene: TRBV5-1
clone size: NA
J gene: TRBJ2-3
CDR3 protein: CASSWAGVGADTQYF
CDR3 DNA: TGCGCCAGCAGCTGGGCGGGAGTTGGGGCAGATACGCAGTATTTT

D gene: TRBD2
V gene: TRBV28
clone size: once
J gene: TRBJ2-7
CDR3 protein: CASTTRGEGYVYEQYF
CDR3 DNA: TGTGCCAGCACCACCAGAGGGGAGGGATATGTCTACGAGCAGTACTTC

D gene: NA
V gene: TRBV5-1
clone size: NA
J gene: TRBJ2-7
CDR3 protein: CASSLGGGFSYEQYF
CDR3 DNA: TGCGCCAGCAGCTTGGGCGGCGGGTTCTCCTACGAGCAGTACTTC

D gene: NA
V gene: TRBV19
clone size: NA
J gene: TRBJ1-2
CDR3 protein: CASSMVGGYGYTF
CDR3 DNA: TGTGCCAGTAGTATGGTTGGGGGGTACGGCTACACCTTC

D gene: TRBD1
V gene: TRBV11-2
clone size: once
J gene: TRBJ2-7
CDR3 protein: CASSLGTGRHEQYF
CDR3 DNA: TGTGCCAGCAGCTTAGGGACAGGGAGACACGAGCAGTACTTC

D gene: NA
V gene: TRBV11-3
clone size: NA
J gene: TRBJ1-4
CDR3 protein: CASSSQRKCEKLFF
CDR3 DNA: TGTGCCAGCAGCTCACAGCGAAAGTGTGAAAAACTGTTTTTT

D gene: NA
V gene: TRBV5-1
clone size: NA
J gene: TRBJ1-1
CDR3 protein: CASSLVHPINTEAFF
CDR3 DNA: TGCGCCAGCAGCTTGGTCCATCCCATAAACACTGAAGCTTTCTTT

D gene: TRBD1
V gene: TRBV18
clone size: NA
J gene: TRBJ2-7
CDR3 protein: CASSPSPGTGGNEQYF
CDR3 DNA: TGTGCCAGCTCACCTAGTCCCGGGACAGGGGGCAACGAGCAGTACTTC